Given below is one T cell receptor (beta chain) in context. The target antigen is unknown. V gave up 3 bases and J gave up 0 bases; unmatched junction bases: 11. Per germline, CDR1 ENHRY and CDR2 SYGVKD. This CDR3 has 18 residues. The source of the sample is a study of beta chain features in type 1 diabetes. Overall study context: The samples had approximately 110 million sorted cells examined in all. Study observations and caveats: Within patients, naive, central memory and Treg TCRB repertoires seemed more similar than within healthy donors.

Every isolated RNA sample was fully reverse transcribed, so sequencing captured expressed TCRB transcripts. Per sample, stem cell-like memory T cell libraries averaged about 1.01 million reads. Sequencing used immunoSEQ multiplex PCR; TCRdb keeps in-frame clones, though not all of them. The sample has approximately 120,000 clones, under 40% seen once; the top ten hold over 0.05%. The sample consisted of stem cell memory CD4+ T cells from blood. The chain joins TRBV10-3 to TRBJ2-5; 9 nucleotides align to TRBD2. The origin of this receptor is a woman under 30 in good health. This chain's CDR3 is CAISDLYGGRVYQETQYF. DNA of the CDR3: TGTGCCATCAGTGACTTATACGGCGGGAGGGTGTACCAAGAGACCCAGTACTTC.